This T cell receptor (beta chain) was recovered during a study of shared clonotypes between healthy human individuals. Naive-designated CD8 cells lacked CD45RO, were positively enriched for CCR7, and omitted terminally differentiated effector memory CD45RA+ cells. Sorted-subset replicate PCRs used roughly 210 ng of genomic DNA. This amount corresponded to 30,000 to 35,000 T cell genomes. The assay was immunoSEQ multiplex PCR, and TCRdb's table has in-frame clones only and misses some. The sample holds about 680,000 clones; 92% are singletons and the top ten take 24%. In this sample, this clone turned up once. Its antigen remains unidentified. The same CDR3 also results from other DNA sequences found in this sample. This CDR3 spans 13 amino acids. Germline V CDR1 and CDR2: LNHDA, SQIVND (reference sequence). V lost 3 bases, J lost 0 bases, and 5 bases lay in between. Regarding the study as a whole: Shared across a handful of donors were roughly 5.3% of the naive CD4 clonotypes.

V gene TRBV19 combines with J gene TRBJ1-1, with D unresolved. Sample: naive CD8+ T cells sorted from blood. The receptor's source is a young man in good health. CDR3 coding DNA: TGTGCCAGTAGTATCCTGGTGAACACTGAAGCTTTCTTT. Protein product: CASSILVNTEAFF.